A selection of T cell receptor beta chains follows, all from one sample in a study of T cells in localized non-small cell lung cancer. Assay used: immunoSEQ multiplex PCR; TCRdb lists only in-frame clones, some missing. The sample consists of about 16,000 clones, about 89% of them appearing once. Sequenced here: peripheral blood, sampled before any cancer treatment. The source of these receptors is a female donor of 60 years or more with stage III squamous cell lung carcinoma. Both conserved end residues are part of each CDR3. Fields, in order: D gene, J gene, CDR3 length, clone size, V gene, CDR3 protein, CDR3 DNA. The D gene is left open where the match is weak. Clone sizes are given selectively: once, few, many, or a class where the clone is expanded.

D gene: -; J gene: TRBJ2-1; CDR3 length: 14; clone size: few; V gene: TRBV28; CDR3 protein: CASTTDSSYNEQFF; CDR3 DNA: TGTGCCAGCACCACCGATAGCTCCTACAATGAGCAGTTCTTC
D gene: TRBD1; J gene: TRBJ2-1; CDR3 length: 15; clone size: -; V gene: TRBV9; CDR3 protein: CASSVTGTENNEQFF; CDR3 DNA: TGTGCCAGCAGCGTAACCGGGACAGAGAACAATGAGCAGTTCTTC
D gene: TRBD1; J gene: TRBJ2-2; CDR3 length: 15; clone size: -; V gene: TRBV6-5; CDR3 protein: CASSLGTVDTGELFF; CDR3 DNA: TGTGCCAGCAGCCTGGGGACAGTTGACACCGGGGAGCTGTTTTTT
D gene: -; J gene: TRBJ1-3; CDR3 length: 12; clone size: -; V gene: TRBV6-6; CDR3 protein: CASSRPRNTIYF; CDR3 DNA: TGTGCCAGCAGCAGACCCCGAAACACCATATATTTT
D gene: TRBD1; J gene: TRBJ1-3; CDR3 length: 15; clone size: -; V gene: TRBV5-1; CDR3 protein: CASSLQGALGNTIYF; CDR3 DNA: TGCGCCAGCAGCTTACAGGGGGCGCTTGGAAACACCATATATTTT
D gene: -; J gene: TRBJ2-2; CDR3 length: 16; clone size: -; V gene: TRBV5-4; CDR3 protein: CASSLSPLSNTGELFF; CDR3 DNA: TGTGCCAGCAGCTTGAGCCCACTATCGAACACCGGGGAGCTGTTTTTT
D gene: -; J gene: TRBJ2-3; CDR3 length: 18; clone size: -; V gene: TRBV7-7; CDR3 protein: CASSLDPSGGMATDTQYF; CDR3 DNA: TGTGCTAGCAGCTTAGACCCCAGCGGCGGGATGGCCACAGATACGCAGTATTTT
D gene: -; J gene: TRBJ2-1; CDR3 length: 14; clone size: -; V gene: TRBV7-2; CDR3 protein: CASSLAGRYNEQFF; CDR3 DNA: TGTGCCAGCAGCTTAGCAGGGAGGTACAATGAGCAGTTCTTC
D gene: -; J gene: TRBJ2-1; CDR3 length: 12; clone size: -; V gene: TRBV2; CDR3 protein: CASTTSSGEQFF; CDR3 DNA: TGTGCCAGCACCACGTCAAGCGGTGAGCAGTTCTTC
D gene: TRBD1; J gene: TRBJ1-2; CDR3 length: 14; clone size: -; V gene: TRBV5-1; CDR3 protein: CASSSQGAKGGYTF; CDR3 DNA: TGCGCCAGCAGCTCCCAGGGGGCCAAGGGTGGCTACACCTTC
D gene: TRBD2; J gene: TRBJ2-1; CDR3 length: 14; clone size: -; V gene: TRBV6-5; CDR3 protein: CASSYSRGGNEQFF; CDR3 DNA: TGTGCCAGCAGTTACTCCCGGGGGGGCAATGAGCAGTTCTTC
D gene: -; J gene: TRBJ2-1; CDR3 length: 13; clone size: -; V gene: TRBV7-9; CDR3 protein: CASSLAQTNEQFF; CDR3 DNA: TGTGCCAGCAGCTTAGCGCAGACCAATGAGCAGTTCTTC
D gene: -; J gene: TRBJ1-5; CDR3 length: 15; clone size: -; V gene: TRBV6-1; CDR3 protein: CASSDLTVLNGPQHF; CDR3 DNA: TGTGCCAGCAGTGATCTAACAGTGCTGAATGGGCCCCAGCATTTT
D gene: TRBD1; J gene: TRBJ2-5; CDR3 length: 15; clone size: once; V gene: TRBV28; CDR3 protein: CASSSPGGIGETQYF; CDR3 DNA: TGTGCCAGCAGTTCCCCAGGGGGAATCGGGGAGACCCAGTACTTC
D gene: -; J gene: TRBJ1-1; CDR3 length: 13; clone size: -; V gene: TRBV5-1; CDR3 protein: CASSLNRDTEAFF; CDR3 DNA: TGCGCCAGCAGCTTGAACCGAGACACTGAAGCTTTCTTT
D gene: TRBD2; J gene: TRBJ2-5; CDR3 length: 15; clone size: -; V gene: TRBV19; CDR3 protein: CASRGGAANEGTQYF; CDR3 DNA: TGTGCCAGCCGGGGGGGTGCCGCCAACGAAGGGACCCAGTACTTC
D gene: TRBD2; J gene: TRBJ2-3; CDR3 length: 16; clone size: -; V gene: TRBV30; CDR3 protein: CAWSALAGGLTDTQYF; CDR3 DNA: TGTGCCTGGAGTGCATTAGCGGGGGGGCTCACAGATACGCAGTATTTT
D gene: TRBD2; J gene: TRBJ2-7; CDR3 length: 14; clone size: -; V gene: TRBV30; CDR3 protein: CAWSKSGDFYEQYF; CDR3 DNA: TGTGCCTGGAGTAAAAGCGGGGATTTCTACGAGCAGTACTTC
D gene: -; J gene: TRBJ1-1; CDR3 length: 13; clone size: -; V gene: TRBV11-3; CDR3 protein: CASSLDSVSEAFF; CDR3 DNA: TGTGCCAGCAGCTTAGATTCTGTCTCTGAAGCTTTCTTT
D gene: -; J gene: TRBJ2-2; CDR3 length: 13; clone size: once; V gene: TRBV19; CDR3 protein: CASSQWGTGELFF; CDR3 DNA: TGTGCCAGTTCGCAATGGGGGACCGGGGAGCTGTTTTTT
D gene: TRBD2; J gene: TRBJ2-1; CDR3 length: 16; clone size: -; V gene: TRBV11-2; CDR3 protein: CASSSWTSGIYNEQFF; CDR3 DNA: TGTGCCAGCAGCTCTTGGACTAGCGGGATCTACAATGAGCAGTTCTTC
D gene: -; J gene: TRBJ2-2; CDR3 length: 13; clone size: once; V gene: TRBV10-3; CDR3 protein: CAITEPNTGELFF; CDR3 DNA: TGTGCCATCACTGAGCCGAACACCGGGGAGCTGTTTTTT
D gene: TRBD2; J gene: TRBJ2-2; CDR3 length: 17; clone size: -; V gene: TRBV27; CDR3 protein: CASSLPSGRGNTGELFF; CDR3 DNA: TGTGCCAGCAGTCTACCTAGCGGGAGGGGGAACACCGGGGAGCTGTTTTTT
D gene: TRBD1; J gene: TRBJ2-3; CDR3 length: 17; clone size: once; V gene: TRBV5-5; CDR3 protein: CASSLMPTGASTDTQYF; CDR3 DNA: TGTGCCAGCAGCTTGATGCCGACAGGGGCTAGCACAGATACGCAGTATTTT
D gene: -; J gene: TRBJ2-6; CDR3 length: 13; clone size: -; V gene: TRBV11-2; CDR3 protein: CASSLAGANVLTF; CDR3 DNA: TGTGCCAGCAGCTTAGCTGGGGCCAACGTCCTGACTTTC
D gene: TRBD1; J gene: TRBJ2-1; CDR3 length: 14; clone size: -; V gene: TRBV13; CDR3 protein: CASSFTGTANEQFF; CDR3 DNA: TGTGCCAGCAGCTTTACCGGGACAGCTAATGAGCAGTTCTTC
D gene: TRBD1; J gene: TRBJ1-2; CDR3 length: 13; clone size: -; V gene: TRBV29-1; CDR3 protein: CSIRQGWNYGYTF; CDR3 DNA: TGCAGCATAAGACAGGGATGGAACTATGGCTACACCTTC
D gene: -; J gene: TRBJ2-5; CDR3 length: 15; clone size: -; V gene: TRBV29-1; CDR3 protein: CSVGTTGSSWETQYF; CDR3 DNA: TGCAGCGTTGGGACGACGGGATCCTCCTGGGAGACCCAGTACTTC
D gene: TRBD1; J gene: TRBJ1-1; CDR3 length: 13; clone size: -; V gene: TRBV25-1; CDR3 protein: CASSELGTVEAFF; CDR3 DNA: TGTGCCAGCAGTGAATTAGGGACAGTTGAAGCTTTCTTT
D gene: TRBD2; J gene: TRBJ2-1; CDR3 length: 15; clone size: -; V gene: TRBV11-3; CDR3 protein: CASSERGLANNEQFF; CDR3 DNA: TGTGCCAGCAGCGAACGAGGACTAGCCAACAATGAGCAGTTCTTC
D gene: -; J gene: TRBJ2-1; CDR3 length: 14; clone size: -; V gene: TRBV30; CDR3 protein: CAWSPGLAYNEQFF; CDR3 DNA: TGTGCCTGGAGTCCAGGGTTAGCCTACAATGAGCAGTTCTTC
D gene: -; J gene: TRBJ1-1; CDR3 length: 13; clone size: -; V gene: TRBV6-1; CDR3 protein: CTSSPDFNTEAFF; CDR3 DNA: TGTACCAGCAGCCCCGACTTTAACACTGAAGCTTTCTTT
D gene: TRBD1; J gene: TRBJ1-2; CDR3 length: 13; clone size: once; V gene: TRBV28; CDR3 protein: CASRTGQPYGYTF; CDR3 DNA: TGTGCCAGCAGAACGGGACAGCCCTATGGCTACACCTTC
D gene: -; J gene: TRBJ1-1; CDR3 length: 15; clone size: -; V gene: TRBV5-1; CDR3 protein: CASSLADRWNTEAFF; CDR3 DNA: TGCGCCAGCAGCTTGGCCGACCGGTGGAACACTGAAGCTTTCTTT
D gene: TRBD1; J gene: TRBJ1-5; CDR3 length: 15; clone size: -; V gene: TRBV6-6; CDR3 protein: CASNPGQGSNQPQHF; CDR3 DNA: TGTGCCAGCAACCCGGGACAGGGGTCGAATCAGCCCCAGCATTTT
D gene: TRBD1; J gene: TRBJ2-1; CDR3 length: 16; clone size: -; V gene: TRBV5-1; CDR3 protein: CASSVFMGRGHNEQFF; CDR3 DNA: TGCGCCAGCAGCGTGTTTATGGGCAGGGGGCACAATGAGCAGTTCTTC
D gene: TRBD1; J gene: TRBJ2-2; CDR3 length: 17; clone size: -; V gene: TRBV6-9; CDR3 protein: CASSYQQGRYETGELFF; CDR3 DNA: TGTGCCAGCAGTTACCAACAGGGGAGATACGAGACCGGGGAGCTGTTTTTT
D gene: TRBD1; J gene: TRBJ2-1; CDR3 length: 16; clone size: -; V gene: TRBV27; CDR3 protein: CASSPWTGGSYNEQFF; CDR3 DNA: TGTGCCAGCAGTCCATGGACAGGGGGCTCCTACAATGAGCAGTTCTTC
D gene: -; J gene: TRBJ1-1; CDR3 length: 13; clone size: -; V gene: TRBV5-5; CDR3 protein: CASSLDLNTEAFF; CDR3 DNA: TGTGCCAGCAGCTTGGATTTGAACACTGAAGCTTTCTTT
D gene: -; J gene: TRBJ1-2; CDR3 length: 15; clone size: -; V gene: TRBV10-3; CDR3 protein: CAISEARDSFYGYTF; CDR3 DNA: TGTGCCATCAGTGAGGCCAGGGACTCCTTCTATGGCTACACCTTC
D gene: -; J gene: TRBJ2-6; CDR3 length: 18; clone size: -; V gene: TRBV28; CDR3 protein: CASSRHSPTQSRANVLTF; CDR3 DNA: TGTGCCAGCAGTCGTCACAGTCCGACACAAAGTCGGGCCAACGTCCTGACTTTC
D gene: -; J gene: TRBJ1-5; CDR3 length: 14; clone size: -; V gene: TRBV5-1; CDR3 protein: CASRSGDPNQPQHF; CDR3 DNA: TGCGCCAGCAGGTCGGGGGACCCCAATCAGCCCCAGCATTTT
D gene: -; J gene: TRBJ1-6; CDR3 length: 15; clone size: -; V gene: TRBV6-5; CDR3 protein: CASSYSRGYNSPLHF; CDR3 DNA: TGTGCCAGCAGTTACTCCCGCGGCTATAATTCACCCCTCCACTTT
D gene: -; J gene: TRBJ1-5; CDR3 length: 15; clone size: -; V gene: TRBV19; CDR3 protein: CASRTGTAFNQPQHF; CDR3 DNA: TGTGCCAGTAGAACCGGGACGGCCTTCAATCAGCCCCAGCATTTT
D gene: -; J gene: TRBJ1-2; CDR3 length: 16; clone size: few; V gene: TRBV7-2; CDR3 protein: CASSLVPGARLDGYTF; CDR3 DNA: TGTGCCAGCAGCTTAGTCCCCGGAGCCCGATTAGATGGCTACACCTTC
D gene: TRBD2; J gene: TRBJ2-7; CDR3 length: 13; clone size: -; V gene: TRBV2; CDR3 protein: CASTGGVTYEQYF; CDR3 DNA: TGTGCCAGCACGGGAGGGGTTACCTACGAGCAGTACTTC